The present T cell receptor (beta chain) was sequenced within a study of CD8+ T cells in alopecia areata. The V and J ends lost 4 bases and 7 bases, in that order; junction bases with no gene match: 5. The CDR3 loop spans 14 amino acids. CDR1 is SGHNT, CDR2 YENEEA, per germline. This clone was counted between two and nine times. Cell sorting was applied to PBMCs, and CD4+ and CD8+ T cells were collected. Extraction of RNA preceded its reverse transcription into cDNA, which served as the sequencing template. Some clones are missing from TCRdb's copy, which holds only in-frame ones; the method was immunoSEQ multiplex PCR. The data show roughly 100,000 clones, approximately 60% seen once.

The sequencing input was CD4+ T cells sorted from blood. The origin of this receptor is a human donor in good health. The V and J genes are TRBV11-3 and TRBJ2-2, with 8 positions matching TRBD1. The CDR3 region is CASSSRQGHGELFF. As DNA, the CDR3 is TGTGCCAGCAGCTCAAGACAGGGGCACGGGGAGCTGTTTTTT.